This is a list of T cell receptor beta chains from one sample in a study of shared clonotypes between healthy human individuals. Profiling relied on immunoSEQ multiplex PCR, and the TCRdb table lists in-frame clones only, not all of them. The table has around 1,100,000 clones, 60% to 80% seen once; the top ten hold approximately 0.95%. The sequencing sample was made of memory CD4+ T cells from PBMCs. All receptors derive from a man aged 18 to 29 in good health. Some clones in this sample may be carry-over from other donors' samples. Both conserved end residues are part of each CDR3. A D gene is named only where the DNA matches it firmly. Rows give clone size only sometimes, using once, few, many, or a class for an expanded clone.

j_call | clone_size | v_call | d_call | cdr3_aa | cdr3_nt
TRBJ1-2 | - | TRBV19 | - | CASCQGGGYTF | TGTGCCAGTTGTCAGGGCGGTGGCTACACCTTC
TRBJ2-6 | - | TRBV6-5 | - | CASMDSSGANVLTF | TGTGCCAGTATGGACAGCTCTGGGGCCAACGTCCTGACTTTC
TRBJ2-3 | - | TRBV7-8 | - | CASSEPYRSTDTQYF | TGTGCCAGCAGCGAACCCTACAGAAGCACAGATACGCAGTATTTT
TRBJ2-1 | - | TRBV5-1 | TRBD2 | CASSFLAGKYNEQFF | TGCGCCAGCAGCTTTCTAGCGGGAAAATACAATGAGCAGTTCTTC
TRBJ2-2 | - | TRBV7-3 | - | CASSPRDSEITGELFF | TGTGCCAGCAGCCCCCGGGACTCCGAAATCACCGGGGAGCTGTTTTTT
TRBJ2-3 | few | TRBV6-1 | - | CAIALDWGSDTQYF | TGTGCCATCGCCTTAGACTGGGGGTCAGATACGCAGTATTTT
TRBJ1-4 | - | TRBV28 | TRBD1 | CAIRASGGFWDEKLFF | TGTGCCATCCGCGCCTCAGGGGGCTTTTGGGATGAAAAACTGTTTTTT
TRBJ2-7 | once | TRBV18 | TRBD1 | CASSPTGTGGSYEQYF | TGTGCCAGCTCACCGACTGGGACAGGGGGCTCCTACGAGCAGTACTTC
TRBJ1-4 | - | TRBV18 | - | CASSPRQYNNEKLFF | TGTGCCAGCTCCCCCCGTCAGTATAATAATGAAAAACTGTTTTTT
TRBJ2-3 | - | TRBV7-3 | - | CASSLEGIADTQYF | TGTGCCAGCAGCTTAGAGGGTATCGCAGATACGCAGTATTTT
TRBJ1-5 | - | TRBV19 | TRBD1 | CASSKDRREPQHF | TGTGCCAGTAGTAAGGACAGGCGTGAGCCCCAGCATTTT
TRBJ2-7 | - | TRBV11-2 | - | CASSLVGGSSYEQYF | TGTGCCAGCAGCTTAGTTGGGGGCAGCTCCTACGAGCAGTACTTC
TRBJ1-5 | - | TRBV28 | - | CASSLWDIKKGNQPQHF | TGTGCCAGCAGTTTATGGGACATTAAAAAGGGAAATCAGCCCCAGCATTTT
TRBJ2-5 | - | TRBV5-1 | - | CASSFGSNRETQYF | TGCGCCAGCAGCTTCGGGTCCAATAGAGAGACCCAGTACTTC
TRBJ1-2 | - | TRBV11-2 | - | CASSRPYRGENYGYTF | TGTGCCAGCAGTAGACCCTACCGGGGGGAGAACTATGGCTACACCTTC
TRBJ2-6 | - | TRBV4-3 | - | CASSPTDSGANVLTF | TGCGCCAGCAGCCCCACCGACTCTGGGGCCAACGTCCTGACTTTC
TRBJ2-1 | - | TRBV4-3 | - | CASRSGREYNEQFF | TGCGCCAGCAGGAGCGGAAGGGAGTACAATGAGCAGTTCTTC
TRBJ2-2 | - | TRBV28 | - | CASSSGTLGTTGELFF | TGTGCCAGCAGTTCCGGGACATTAGGAACCACCGGGGAGCTGTTTTTT
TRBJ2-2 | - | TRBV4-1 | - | CASSQGYGATLGTGELFF | TGCGCCAGCAGCCAAGGGTACGGGGCTACCTTGGGGACCGGGGAGCTGTTTTTT
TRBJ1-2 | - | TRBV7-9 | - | CASSPRGEPEGGYTF | TGTGCCAGCAGCCCCAGGGGAGAACCAGAGGGGGGCTACACCTTC
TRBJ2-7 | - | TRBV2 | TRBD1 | CASQYRGPYEQYF | TGTGCCAGTCAGTACAGGGGTCCCTACGAGCAGTACTTC
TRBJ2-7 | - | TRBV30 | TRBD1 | CAWSHYPSWLTGGTYEQYF | TGTGCCTGGAGCCATTACCCAAGTTGGTTGACAGGGGGGACCTACGAGCAGTACTTC
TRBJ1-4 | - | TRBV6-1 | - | CASSEAKTRTNEKLFF | TGTGCCAGCAGTGAAGCTAAGACACGGACTAATGAAAAACTGTTTTTT